This T cell receptor beta chain was recorded in a study of OX40 agonist ivuxolimab in advanced cancers. Study summary: Patients received ivuxolimab, an agonistic anti-OX40 (CD134) antibody. Findings and limits, study-wide: In general, CD8+ T cells held more expanded clones than CD4+ did, on average.

Systemic immunosuppression or autoimmune disease history was grounds to exclude patients. Generated by immunoSEQ multiplex PCR, the TCRdb table keeps only in-frame clones and is missing some. Of approximately 87,000 clones in the sample, around nine tenths were seen once. Worth noting for this clone: Its specificity is not known.

Sequenced material: CD4+ or CD8+ T cells sorted from blood, taken in a trial of the OX40 agonist ivuxolimab. The TCR originated in an adult with an advanced solid tumor such as melanoma, head and neck, liver or kidney cancer.

The DNA for the CDR3 is TGTGCCAGCAGGGGTCAGCGGACTATGAACACTGAAGCTTTCTTT. It is translated as CASRGQRTMNTEAFF. The chain couples TRBV28 to TRBJ1-1; unclear D gene. CDR3 length: 15 residues. The V end was cut by 6 bases, the J end by 0 bases, with 14 bases between. Germline assignment: CDR1 MDHEN and CDR2 SYDVKM.